This TCR beta chain originates from a study of blood T cell repertoires in COVID-19. CDR1 is MNHEY and CDR2 is SVGAGI in the germline V gene. This CDR3 region has 15 residues. V was pared by 5 bases and J by 3 bases, with 6 bases of the junction left unmatched. Study processing details: How many nucleated cells were present was estimated from reference gene primer amplification. Sequencing was performed with immunoSEQ multiplex PCR; in TCRdb, only in-frame clones are kept and a portion is missing. The DNA gave D and trimming, while V, J and clone size come from that table. Here the sample spans about 350,000 clones, under 95% being singletons.

This sequence originates from a woman under 30 who had recovered from COVID-19. Sequenced sample: peripheral blood. The rearrangement links TRBV6-5 to TRBJ2-3, with TRBD1 identical over 9 bases. CDR3 in amino acids: CASSKGQGETDTQYF. The CDR3 nucleotides are TGTGCCAGCAGTAAGGGACAGGGAGAGACAGATACGCAGTATTTT.